This is a list of T cell receptor beta chains from one sample in a study of T cells in localized non-small cell lung cancer. Measured with immunoSEQ multiplex PCR; TCRdb has only the in-frame clones, and not every one. Of approximately 35,000 clones in the sample, 91% were seen once. Specimen: PBMCs, collected before any cancer treatment. All receptors come from a man aged 40 to 69 with stage II lung adenocarcinoma. Each CDR3 is given with its conserved first and last residue. Each record gives: clone size, D gene, V gene, J gene, CDR3 DNA, CDR3 protein. The D gene is left open where the match is weak. Some rows have no size entry. The others give once, few or many, or a class for an expanded clone.

abundance: once
d_gene: -
v_gene: TRBV11-2
j_gene: TRBJ1-1
CDR3nt: TGTGCCAGCAGCTTAGTATCGGGGGGAGTGAACACTGAAGCTTTCTTT
CDR3aa: CASSLVSGGVNTEAFF

abundance: -
d_gene: -
v_gene: TRBV9
j_gene: TRBJ2-7
CDR3nt: TGTGCCAGCAGCGTAATAGCGGAGGGGGAGCAGTACTTC
CDR3aa: CASSVIAEGEQYF

abundance: -
d_gene: -
v_gene: TRBV27
j_gene: TRBJ2-7
CDR3nt: TGTGCCAGCAGTAACTACTACGAGCAGTACTTC
CDR3aa: CASSNYYEQYF

abundance: -
d_gene: -
v_gene: TRBV18
j_gene: TRBJ1-1
CDR3nt: TGTGCCAGCTCACCCCAGACAGGAAACACTGAAGCTTTCTTT
CDR3aa: CASSPQTGNTEAFF

abundance: -
d_gene: -
v_gene: TRBV15
j_gene: TRBJ2-5
CDR3nt: TGTGCCACCAGCACCCACGGGGTGGGAGAGACCCAGTACTTC
CDR3aa: CATSTHGVGETQYF

abundance: -
d_gene: TRBD1
v_gene: TRBV7-9
j_gene: TRBJ2-3
CDR3nt: TGTGCCAGCAGCCCGACAGGGGAGGACACAGATACGCAGTATTTT
CDR3aa: CASSPTGEDTDTQYF

abundance: -
d_gene: TRBD1
v_gene: TRBV5-1
j_gene: TRBJ2-5
CDR3nt: TGCGCCAGTAGACAGGGGGCTATCCTAAAAGAGACCCAGTACTTC
CDR3aa: CASRQGAILKETQYF

abundance: once
d_gene: -
v_gene: TRBV2
j_gene: TRBJ2-3
CDR3nt: TGTGCCAGCAGTGAGCGGGGCACAGATACGCAGTATTTT
CDR3aa: CASSERGTDTQYF

abundance: -
d_gene: -
v_gene: TRBV6-1
j_gene: TRBJ1-5
CDR3nt: TGTGCCAGCATGTATCATCCGGGGCAGCCCCAGCATTTT
CDR3aa: CASMYHPGQPQHF

abundance: -
d_gene: -
v_gene: TRBV5-1
j_gene: TRBJ2-7
CDR3nt: TGCGCCAGCAGCTTAGGACTCAAGAGCTCCTACGAGCAGTACTTC
CDR3aa: CASSLGLKSSYEQYF